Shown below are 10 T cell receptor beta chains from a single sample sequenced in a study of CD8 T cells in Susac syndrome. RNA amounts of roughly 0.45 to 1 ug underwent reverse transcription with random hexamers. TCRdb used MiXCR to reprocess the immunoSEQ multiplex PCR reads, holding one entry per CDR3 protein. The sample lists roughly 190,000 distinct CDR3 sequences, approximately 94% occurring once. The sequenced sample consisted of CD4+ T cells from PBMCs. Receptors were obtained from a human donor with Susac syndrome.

The CDR3 nucleotides read TGCAGTGCCATGACCATGGACGGCTATGGCTACACCTTC. It yields the protein CSAMTMDGYGYTF. The chain has TRBV20-1 and TRBJ1-2; D is unresolved. V lost 6 bases to trimming and J lost 4 bases, with 15 bases between them. Germline V CDR1 and CDR2: DFQATT, SNEGSKA (reference sequence). This CDR3 comprises 13 residues.

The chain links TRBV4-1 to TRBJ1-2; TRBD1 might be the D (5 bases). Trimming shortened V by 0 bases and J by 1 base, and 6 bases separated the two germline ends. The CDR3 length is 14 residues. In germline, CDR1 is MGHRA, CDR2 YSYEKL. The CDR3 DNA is TGCGCCAGCAGCCAAGACGGACATAACTATGGCTACACCTTC. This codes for CASSQDGHNYGYTF.

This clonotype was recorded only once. In DNA, the CDR3 is TGCAGTGCTAGGGACAGGGCAAGAACCGGGGAGCTGTTTTTT. It specifies CSARDRARTGELFF. The chain links TRBV20-1 to TRBJ2-2; 8 bases map to TRBD1. The trim removed 3 bases at V and 5 bases at J, leaving 5 bases unmatched. The CDR3 is 14 residues long. CDR1 is DFQATT, CDR2 SNEGSKA, per germline (reference sequence).

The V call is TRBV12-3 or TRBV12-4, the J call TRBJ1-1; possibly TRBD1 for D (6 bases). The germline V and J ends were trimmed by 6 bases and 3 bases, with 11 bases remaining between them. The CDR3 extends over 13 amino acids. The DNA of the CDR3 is TGTGCCAGCAGCACACAGGGATACACTGAAGCTTTCTTT. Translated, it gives CASSTQGYTEAFF.

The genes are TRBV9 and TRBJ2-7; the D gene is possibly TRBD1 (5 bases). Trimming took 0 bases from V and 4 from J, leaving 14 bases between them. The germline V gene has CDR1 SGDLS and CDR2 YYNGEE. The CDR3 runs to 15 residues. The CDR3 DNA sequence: TGTGCCAGCAGCGTAGAGCAGGGCACAGGTTACGAGCAGTACTTC. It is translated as CASSVEQGTGYEQYF. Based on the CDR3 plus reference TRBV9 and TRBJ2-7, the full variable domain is DSGVTQTPKHLITATGQRVTLRCSPRSGDLSVYWYQQSLDQGLQFLIQYYNGEERAKGNILERFSAQQFPDLHSELNLSSLELGDSALYFCASSVEQGTGYEQYFGPGTRLTVT.

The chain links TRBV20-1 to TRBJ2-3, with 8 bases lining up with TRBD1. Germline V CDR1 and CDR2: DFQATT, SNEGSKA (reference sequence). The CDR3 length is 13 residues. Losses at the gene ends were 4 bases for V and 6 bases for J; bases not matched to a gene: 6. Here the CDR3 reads CSAKGQGWDTQYF. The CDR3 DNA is TGCAGTGCTAAAGGACAGGGCTGGGATACGCAGTATTTT.

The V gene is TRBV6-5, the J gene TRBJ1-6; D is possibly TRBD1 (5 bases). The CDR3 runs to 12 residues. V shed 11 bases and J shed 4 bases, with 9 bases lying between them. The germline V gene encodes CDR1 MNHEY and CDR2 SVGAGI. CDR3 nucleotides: TGTGCCGCGGCAGGGTATAATTCACCCCTCCACTTT. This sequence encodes CAAAGYNSPLHF.

Here the CDR3 reads CASSLLYGGEETQYF. CDR3 DNA: TGTGCCAGCAGCTTATTATACGGGGGAGAAGAGACCCAGTACTTC. The chain joins TRBV7-9 to TRBJ2-5, with a possible D match to TRBD2 (6 bases). This CDR3 region has 15 residues. Looked up from germline, CDR1 is SEHNR and CDR2 is FQNEAQ (reference sequence). Trimming cost V 2 bases and J 3 bases, with 13 bases left between them.

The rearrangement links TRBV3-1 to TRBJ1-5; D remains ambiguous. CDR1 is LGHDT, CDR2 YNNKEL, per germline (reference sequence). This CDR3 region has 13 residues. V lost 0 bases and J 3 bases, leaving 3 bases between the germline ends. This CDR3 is CASSQDNNQPQHF. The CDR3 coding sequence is TGTGCCAGCAGCCAAGATAACAATCAGCCCCAGCATTTT.

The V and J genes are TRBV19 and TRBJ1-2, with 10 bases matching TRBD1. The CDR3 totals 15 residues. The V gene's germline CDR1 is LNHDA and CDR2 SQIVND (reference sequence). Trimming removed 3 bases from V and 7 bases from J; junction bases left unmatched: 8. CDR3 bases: TGTGCCAGTAGTATCCGGGACAGGGGATCCGGTGGCTACACCTTC. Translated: CASSIRDRGSGGYTF. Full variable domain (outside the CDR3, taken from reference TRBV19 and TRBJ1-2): DGGITQSPKYLFRKEGQNVTLSCEQNLNHDAMYWYRQDPGQGLRLIYYSQIVNDFQKGDIAEGYSVSREKKESFPLTVTSAQKNPTAFYLCASSIRDRGSGGYTFGSGTRLTVV.